One sample yielded the 11 T cell receptor beta chains listed below, sequenced in a study of beta chain features in type 1 diabetes (dated by TCRdb to the late 2010s). To prepare the library, the immunoSEQ multiplex PCR assay was applied. The High Capacity cDNA Reverse Transcription Kit was used to reverse transcribe all of the isolated RNA, meaning that expressed TCRB transcripts were what got sequenced. The table comes from immuneACCESS by way of TCRdb, which keeps in-frame sequences with V and J called. Part of the clones is missing from these tables; in studies checked, under half for an unresolved V gene and the rest for unknown reasons. A total of approximately 18,000 clones appear in this sample, 40% to 60% of them only once. Around 0.45% of the sample belongs to the ten largest clones. The sequenced sample consisted of stem cell memory CD4+ T cells from blood. Reading the label with the study, this specimen's cell subset or site is: stem cell-like memory CD4+ T cells. Source of these receptors: a young man in good health.

V usage is TRBV7-8 and J usage is TRBJ2-1; 8 nucleotides agree with TRBD2. Trimming at V came to 2 bases and at J to 6 bases, leaving 6 bases not matched to a gene. The germline V gene encodes CDR1 SGHVS and CDR2 FQNEAQ. The CDR3 consists of 15 residues. The CDR3 loop reads CASSLLAGNPNEQFF. DNA of the CDR3: TGTGCCAGCAGCTTATTAGCGGGGAACCCCAATGAGCAGTTCTTC.

The chain has TRBV12-5 and TRBJ2-1; 11 nucleotides line up with TRBD1. The CDR3 length is 14 residues. After removal of 4 bases from V and 10 bases from J, the junction contained 6 bases not matched to a gene. Germline CDR1 reads LGHNT; CDR2 reads FRNRAP. This CDR3 is CASGWRTGGSEQFF. The CDR3 DNA follows: TGTGCTAGTGGTTGGAGGACAGGGGGCAGCGAGCAGTTCTTC.

The CDR3 loop is CASILSGSMDEQFF. CDR3 DNA: TGTGCCAGCATACTCAGCGGGAGTATGGATGAGCAGTTCTTC. V gene TRBV28 combines with J gene TRBJ2-1, with 8 bases fitting TRBD2. Germline-derived CDR1 and CDR2 are MDHEN and SYDVKM. V lost 7 bases, J lost 8 bases, and 10 bases stayed unmatched. The CDR3 is made up of 14 amino acids. Supplemented by reference TRBV28 and TRBJ2-1, the full variable domain reads DVKVTQSSRYLVKRTGEKVFLECVQDMDHENMFWYRQDPGLGLRLIYFSYDVKMKEKGDIPEGYSVSREKKERFSLILESASTNQTSMYLCASILSGSMDEQFFGPGTRLTVL.

The chain uses TRBV18 and TRBJ1-2; tentative D call: TRBD1 (6 bases). From germline, CDR1 is KGHSH and CDR2 LQKENI. This CDR3 spans 13 amino acids. The V end was cut by 6 bases, the J end by 3 bases, with 11 bases between. The CDR3 DNA sequence: TGTGCCAGCTCCATGGACAGCTACTATGGCTACACCTTC. Translating it yields CASSMDSYYGYTF.

The chain employs TRBV5-6 and TRBJ2-1; a possible D gene is TRBD2 (6 bases). This CDR3 comprises 16 residues. Germline CDR1 SGHDT, CDR2 YYEEEE. With 4 bases removed from V and 4 bases from J, the gap between germline ends came to 18 bases. The CDR3 loop reads CASSPIPGRGYNEQFF. The CDR3 DNA is TGTGCCAGCAGCCCCATCCCCGGGAGAGGGTACAATGAGCAGTTCTTC.

This sequence joins TRBV7-2 and TRBJ2-7; 11 positions agree with TRBD2. CDR3 size: 15 residues. V was pared by 2 bases and J by 6 bases, with 6 bases of the junction left unmatched. Germline loops: CDR1 SGHTA, CDR2 FQGNSA. The CDR3 loop reads CASSLIAGGGREQYF. The CDR3, as DNA: TGTGCCAGCAGCTTAATAGCGGGAGGGGGCCGCGAGCAGTACTTC.

The chain carries TRBV10-3 and TRBJ2-2; D ambiguous. V was clipped by 8 bases and J by 1 base, with 11 bases between them. The CDR3 length is 14 residues. CDR1 is ENHRY, CDR2 SYGVKD, per germline. Written as DNA, the CDR3 is TGTGCCATCGCAAGGCTAGAGAACACCGGGGAGCTGTTTTTT. Amino acid sequence: CAIARLENTGELFF.

This clone was counted only a few times. This sequence joins TRBV27 and TRBJ2-2; TRBD1 matches 7 bases. CDR3 length: 14 amino acids. In germline, CDR1 is MNHEY, CDR2 SMNVEV (reference sequence). V lost 7 bases and J lost 3; bases outside the gene matches: 5. CDR3 in DNA: TGTGCCAGCACCCCGGGACAGCACACCGGGGAGCTGTTTTTT. Residues: CASTPGQHTGELFF.

The CDR3 region has the DNA TGTGCCAGCTCAGTGGTGGCATTTCCTCAAGAGACCCAGTACTTC. It specifies CASSVVAFPQETQYF. The chain uses TRBV18 and TRBJ2-5; D unclear. V was trimmed by 5 bases and J by 2 bases, leaving 15 bases between them. The CDR3 runs 15 residues. The germline gives CDR1 KGHSH, CDR2 LQKENI.

In its sample, this clone was seen a few times. The gene calls are TRBV18 and TRBJ2-2; D may be TRBD1 (6 bases). The CDR3 contains 17 residues. Germline V gene sequence: CDR1 KGHSH, CDR2 LQKENI. The V gene lost 6 bases and the J gene lost 1 base, with 18 bases spanning the gap. The CDR3: CASSPTVGTLNTGELFF. The CDR3 bases are TGTGCCAGCTCGCCCACCGTAGGGACACTGAACACCGGGGAGCTGTTTTTT.

Only a few counts were recorded for this clone. V and J are TRBV21-1 and TRBJ2-7; the D segment call TRBD1 is taken from the table without a DNA check. TRBV21-1 has pseudogene status. The CDR3 is made up of 16 amino acids. The CDR3 region is CASSSLPGTGTYEQYF. CDR3 in DNA: TGTGCCAGCAGCTCCCTCCCCGGGACAGGGACCTACGAGCAGTACTTC.